Listed below are T cell receptor beta chains from one sample, sequenced in a study of T cell repertoires in ileal Crohn's disease. Clones were read by immunoSEQ multiplex PCR, and TCRdb kept only the in-frame ones, dropping some. This sample has 150 to 200 clones, with approximately 96% found just once. Sequencing input: ileal tissue. Source of these receptors: an adult with Crohn's disease. Each CDR3 is given with its conserved first and last residue. A row's size may be missing; if present it is once, few, many or a size class.

v_gene	abundance	j_gene	CDR3aa
TRBV2	NA	TRBJ2-2	CASRPTDSPGELFF
TRBV11-2	NA	TRBJ1-2	CASSLDPEGGSYGYTF
TRBV7-9	NA	TRBJ2-2	CASSSRDRGNTGELFF
TRBV2	NA	TRBJ1-2	CASSLGQGANYGYTF
TRBV28	once	TRBJ1-2	CASSNSYYGYTF
TRBV10-2	NA	TRBJ2-3	CASRDRSDTQYF
TRBV7-2	NA	TRBJ2-1	CASSLGSGQSYNEQFF
TRBV6-5	NA	TRBJ1-2	CASSEQGARSGYTF
TRBV7-2	NA	TRBJ2-2	CASSLQPAGELFF
TRBV11-2	NA	TRBJ2-5	CASKRRGQNQETQYF
TRBV5-1	NA	TRBJ2-1	CASSDGLAGANEQFF
TRBV20-1	NA	TRBJ1-2	CSARGAGGYTF
TRBV7-8	NA	TRBJ1-2	CATLGATINGYTF
TRBV7-2	NA	TRBJ2-1	CASSTPWASEQFF
TRBV25-1	NA	TRBJ1-2	CASSLGTNYGYTF
TRBV7-9	NA	TRBJ1-2	CASSPGGSGYTF
TRBV2	NA	TRBJ2-1	CASSVWGLSSYNEQFF
TRBV7-2	NA	TRBJ1-2	CASSQRTGDGYGYTF
TRBV28	NA	TRBJ1-4	CASGNEKLFF
TRBV11-3	NA	TRBJ2-3	CASSLGTDLSTDTQYF
TRBV14	NA	TRBJ1-2	CASSHGYGGYTF
TRBV7-9	once	TRBJ2-1	CASSLANEQFF
TRBV27	NA	TRBJ2-1	CASSLWGKVNEQFF
TRBV7-9	once	TRBJ2-5	CASSLGLAGSIQETQYF
TRBV4-1	once	TRBJ2-1	CASSLDTGTAYNEQFF
TRBV4-1	NA	TRBJ1-6	CASSQNSPLHF
TRBV4-2	once	TRBJ1-2	CASSQDEGNKYYGYTF
TRBV11-2	NA	TRBJ2-3	CASSLIGQGAITDTQYF
TRBV11-3	once	TRBJ1-2	CASSSIAQGNYGYTF
TRBV5-1	NA	TRBJ1-1	CASSQGSGTEAFF
TRBV19	NA	TRBJ2-3	CASSITGSDTQYF
TRBV6-1	NA	TRBJ1-5	CASKLVSTENQPQHF
TRBV5-1	NA	TRBJ1-5	CASSAEGDQPQHF
TRBV21-1	NA	TRBJ2-3	CASRQGVTDTQYF
TRBV19	NA	TRBJ2-6	CASSIDRGSGANVLTF
TRBV9	NA	TRBJ2-3	CASSAKTGFGTDTQYF
TRBV6-6	NA	TRBJ1-2	CASSSPSGADYGYTF
TRBV19	NA	TRBJ1-5	CASSRLDRADNQPQHF
TRBV9	NA	TRBJ2-3	CASSVALAVTDTQYF
TRBV6-1	NA	TRBJ2-2	CASRPGQVNTGELFF
TRBV28	NA	TRBJ1-3	CASSSTGDSGNTIYF
TRBV7-3	NA	TRBJ1-2	CASSQGWANNYGYTF
TRBV6-1	NA	TRBJ1-5	CASSAQQDSNQPQHF
TRBV2	once	TRBJ2-1	CASSVDYYNEQFF
TRBV5-1	NA	TRBJ2-6	CASSWGGDSGANVLTF
TRBV7-9	NA	TRBJ1-4	CASSRGQGTNEKLFF
TRBV15	NA	TRBJ1-4	CATSKSARSTNEKLFF
TRBV7-6	NA	TRBJ1-4	CASSFGGSEKLFF
TRBV5-5	NA	TRBJ1-1	CASSGWVMNTEAFF
TRBV9	NA	TRBJ2-3	CASSLGTTSTDTQYF
TRBV19	NA	TRBJ1-3	CASSTTDSLSGNTIYF
TRBV10-3	NA	TRBJ1-2	CAISESPGQGIGDTF
TRBV7-8	NA	TRBJ1-5	CASSPHGDGQPQHF
TRBV10-1	NA	TRBJ1-3	CASSPGPGGTIYF
TRBV27	NA	TRBJ1-2	CASSPPLGKGNYGYTF
TRBV19	NA	TRBJ1-4	CASSIYQGGEKLFF
TRBV9	NA	TRBJ2-5	CASSVEHMVFREETQYF
TRBV7-2	NA	TRBJ1-1	CASSSAPGRARGEAFF
TRBV7-1	once	TRBJ2-6	CASSESPRGQSRANVLTF